The clone carrying this T cell receptor (beta chain) was observed a handful of times. No antigen is known for it. The data originate from a study of T cell repertoires in cytomegalovirus infection. Whole-study context: Both a matching HLA type and CMV infection were indicated by public TCR beta signatures.

There are 21 residues in the CDR3. V dropped 0 bases and J dropped 0; count of bases not matched to a gene: 17. The V gene's germline CDR1 is MNHNY and CDR2 SVGAGI (reference sequence). TCRdb re-derived calls from the reads in MiXCR, one entry per CDR3 protein. The sample records about 110,000 distinct CDR3 sequences, roughly 39% being singletons. Findings and limits, study-wide: It was HLA-C-restricted CMV-specific TCR beta clonotypes that dominated the response ex vivo.

The sequences come from CD8+ T cells from cultured PBMCs, collected from culture after CMV antigen stimulation. This receptor was taken from a human donor in good health (CMV status not recorded). Some clones in this sample may be carry-over from other donors' samples. This rearrangement joins TRBV6-6 to TRBJ1-3; 7 bases match TRBD1. This chain's CDR3 is CASSYSVGAGQIRDSGNTIYF. CDR3 DNA: TGTGCCAGCAGTTACTCTGTCGGGGCGGGACAGATCCGGGACTCTGGAAACACCATATATTTT.